This T cell receptor beta chain is drawn from a study of vaccination and CD4 T cells after COVID-19. Overall study context: Investigators took post-vaccine samples a median roughly 72 days after dose two, within a range of 14 to 241.

Sequencing of the DNA from cultured CD4+ T cells was carried out with the Oncomine TCR Beta short-read assay. TCRdb reanalysed the PCR reads using MiXCR and keeps one entry per CDR3 protein. The sample records a few thousand distinct CDR3 sequences, around 20% being singletons. Treatment of the sample: roughly 10-day PBMC culture with coronavirus spike peptide pools or control peptides (ViraFEST assay). Negative selection purified CD4+ T cells after 10 days of culture. Of note for this clonotype: What it binds is unknown.

Trimming cost V 3 bases and J 7 bases, with 9 bases left between them. Germline CDR1 DFQATT, CDR2 SNEGSKA (reference sequence). The CDR3 sequence is 11 residues long. V is TRBV20-1 and J is TRBJ1-1; TRBD1 is a possible D gene (5 bases). The receptor was derived from a human donor who had recovered from COVID-19. The sample consisted of CD4+ T cells from blood, cultured in vitro. CDR3 loop: CSARQGDEAFF. DNA of the CDR3: TGCAGTGCTAGGCAGGGTGATGAAGCTTTCTTT.